This TCR beta chain comes out of a study of regulatory T cells in long-lasting Graves disease. As for time point: newly diagnosed GD, antithyroid drugs for less than 3 months. PBMC-extracted RNA yielded the TCR library. Researchers made TCR beta libraries by using iRepertoire HTBI primers and running Arm-PCR on CDR3 regions. Via MiXCR, TCRdb re-called the multiplex PCR reads, giving one row per CDR3 protein. Here the sample spans 550,000 to 600,000 distinct CDR3 sequences, 15% to 20% being singletons. This clonotype was observed a few times. Germline lookup yields CDR1 LGHDT and CDR2 YNNKEL (reference sequence). This CDR3 is built from 17 residues. Another study also made use of these data, one on T cells in Graves' hyperthyroidism and ophthalmopathy.

The rearrangement links TRBV3-1 to TRBJ2-1, with 12 bases that match TRBD1. The J call may not be correct, given that the DNA end is closer to TRBJ2-5. The TCR was taken from a man aged 18 to 30 with Graves disease. The sequenced sample was peripheral blood mononuclear cells (PBMCs), obtained at new diagnosis, from a patient treated with antithyroid drugs. DNA for the CDR3: TGTGCCAGCAGCCAAGCCTTTTGGGACAGGGGGCAGGGGACCCAGTACTTC. Its translation is CASSQAFWDRGQGTQYF.